One and the same sample provided the 15 T cell receptor beta chains below, sequenced in a study of cytomegalovirus exposure and HLA in healthy donors. Primers included in the PCR were 60 Vbeta and 13 Jbeta primers. Generated by immunoSEQ multiplex PCR, the TCRdb table keeps only in-frame clones and is missing some. The sample includes a few hundred thousand clones, under 80% of them seen just once. The material sequenced was PBMCs. These receptors originate from a female donor in good health and CMV-seronegative.

The V gene is TRBV9, the J gene TRBJ2-1; TRBD1 matches at 9 bases. The CDR3 loop spans 19 amino acids. After removal of 0 bases from V and 7 bases from J, the junction contained 17 bases not matched to a gene. Germline V gene data show CDR1 as SGDLS and CDR2 as YYNGEE. The chain's CDR3 is CASSVASGQGVEYRNEQFF. DNA for the CDR3: TGTGCCAGCAGCGTAGCGTCGGGACAGGGCGTTGAGTACAGAAATGAGCAGTTCTTC.

This clone was observed once. V gene TRBV7-9 combines with J gene TRBJ2-1; the D gene is possibly TRBD2 (6 bases). The CDR3 length is 16 residues. The ends were cut back, 3 bases at V and 4 bases at J, with 16 bases in the middle. Germline CDR1 SEHNR, CDR2 FQNEAQ (reference sequence). The DNA of the CDR3 is TGTGCCAGCAGCTTGGGTTTAGCGGATTTTTACAATGAGCAGTTCTTC. This codes for CASSLGLADFYNEQFF. Supplemented by reference TRBV7-9 and TRBJ2-1, the full variable domain reads DTGVSQNPRHKITKRGQNVTFRCDPISEHNRLYWYRQTLGQGPEFLTYFQNEAQLEKSRLLSDRFSAERPKGSFSTLEIQRTEQGDSAMYLCASSLGLADFYNEQFFGPGTRLTVL.

The gene calls are TRBV7-9 and TRBJ1-2; D perhaps matches TRBD1 (6 bases). V dropped 7 bases and J dropped 5 bases, with 20 bases sitting between them. CDR1 and CDR2 (germline): SEHNR, FQNEAQ (reference sequence). The CDR3 consists of 15 residues. CDR3 coding DNA: TGTGCCAGCACCGTAATACAGGGCCCCCGTTATGGCTACACCTTC. This translates into CASTVIQGPRYGYTF.

The chain recombines TRBV19 with TRBJ1-3; tentative D call: TRBD1 (6 bases). The V end lost 3 bases, the J end lost 2 bases, and 17 bases lay between the germline ends. Germline V gives CDR1 LNHDA, CDR2 SQIVND (reference sequence). The CDR3 loop spans 17 amino acids. The CDR3 bases are TGTGCCAGTAGTATCACCCTTTCTCAGGGGACTGGAAACACCATATATTTT. Residues: CASSITLSQGTGNTIYF.

This chain uses TRBV12-2 with TRBJ2-7; the table names TRBD1, a call not compared with the DNA. TRBV12-2 is tagged as a pseudogene. This CDR3 is built from 16 residues. CDR3 region: CASRLVGRQGNYEQYF. The CDR3 DNA reads as TGTGCAAGTCGCTTAGTTGGCAGGCAGGGAAACTACGAGCAGTACTTC.

This chain links TRBV30 with TRBJ1-3; 9 bases are a match to TRBD1. V was clipped by 2 bases and J by 2 bases; unmatched bases: 1. Germline loops: CDR1 GTSNPN, CDR2 SVGIG (reference sequence). There are 14 residues in the CDR3. The CDR3 DNA follows: TGTGCCTGGAGTACAGGGGGCACTGGAAACACCATATATTTT. Residues: CAWSTGGTGNTIYF.

CDR3 protein: CASSGGTGYTDTQYF. The CDR3, as DNA: TGTGCCAGCAGTGGGGGGACAGGGTACACAGATACGCAGTATTTT. The V gene is TRBV2, the J gene TRBJ2-3; 9 bases fit TRBD1. This CDR3 region has 15 residues. V dropped 4 bases and J dropped 2; count of bases not matched to a gene: 4. CDR1 and CDR2 (germline): SNHLY, FYNNEI.

The DNA for the CDR3 is TGTGCCAGCAGCTTTCCGGGACAGGGGCAAGAGACCCAGTACTTC. It specifies CASSFPGQGQETQYF. The chain combines TRBV5-5 with TRBJ2-5; 10 bases match TRBD1. Trimming at V came to 2 bases and at J to 2 bases, leaving 3 bases not matched to a gene. Germline values: CDR1 SGHKS, CDR2 YYEKEE (reference sequence). The CDR3 spans 15 residues.

In DNA, the CDR3 is TGCAGTGCCGCGGGGAATGAGCAGTTCTTC. It translates to CSAAGNEQFF. The genes are TRBV20-1 and TRBJ2-1; D might be TRBD2 (6 bases). V was pared by 6 bases and J by 7 bases, with 7 bases between. In germline, CDR1 is DFQATT, CDR2 SNEGSKA (reference sequence). There are 10 residues in the CDR3.

In its sample, this clone was seen a few times. One end of the junction does not line up with germline, which may come from a read error. V gene TRBV7-9 combines with J gene TRBJ1-3; 9 bases agree with TRBD1. The CDR3 runs 16 residues. Germline V gene sequence: CDR1 SEHNR, CDR2 FQNEAQ (reference sequence). CDR3 coding DNA: TGTTCCAGCAGCCCCCGGACAGGGGCTGGTGGGGACACCATATATTTT. Its protein is CSSSPRTGAGGDTIYF.

This clone was detected a few times. This chain links TRBV5-4 with TRBJ2-7; D is possibly TRBD2 (6 bases). CDR1 is SGHNT and CDR2 is YYREEE in the germline V gene (reference sequence). Trimming left V 0 bases short and J 5 bases short, with 12 bases between. The CDR3 sequence is 14 residues long. DNA for the CDR3: TGTGCCAGCAGCTTGGCCTTGGCGGGAAACGAGCAGTACTTC. It encodes CASSLALAGNEQYF. The full variable domain, rest sourced from reference TRBV5-4 and TRBJ2-7, is ETGVTQSPTHLIKTRGQQVTLRCSSQSGHNTVSWYQQALGQGPQFIFQYYREEENGRGNFPPRFSGLQFPNYSSELNVNALELDDSALYLCASSLALAGNEQYFGPGTRLTVT.

The chain employs TRBV6-4 and TRBJ1-6, with D possibly matching TRBD1 (5 bases). The CDR3 has 16 residues. In germline, CDR1 is MRHNA, CDR2 SNTAGT. The V and J ends lost 0 bases and 9 bases respectively, with 15 bases between them. The CDR3 bases are TGTGCCAGCAGTGACTCGGAAGCGGGGGATCTTTCACCCCTCCACTTT. It encodes CASSDSEAGDLSPLHF.

The V gene is TRBV5-1, the J gene TRBJ2-7, with D possibly TRBD2 on 5 matching bases. The V and J ends lost 2 bases and 6 bases respectively, with 15 bases between them. The CDR3 has 14 residues. CDR1 SGHRS and CDR2 YFSETQ come from the germline V gene. The CDR3 nucleotides are TGCGCCAGCAGCTTTAGCGCCTTCGACTGCGAGCAGTACTTC. Its translation: CASSFSAFDCEQYF.

This chain connects TRBV9 to TRBJ1-2; no definite D call. Germline V gene lookup returns CDR1 SGDLS and CDR2 YYNGEE. CDR3 length: 16 amino acids. Trimming left V 2 bases short and J 3 bases short, with 17 bases between. The DNA for the CDR3 is TGTGCCAGCAGCGTCAGCGGGGTTATAAACTACTATGGCTACACCTTC. Its protein is CASSVSGVINYYGYTF.

This rearrangement joins TRBV10-3 to TRBJ1-1, with a weak D call TRBD1 (5 bases). The CDR3 consists of 14 residues. Trimming removed 0 bases from V and 6 bases from J, with 11 bases in between. The germline gives CDR1 ENHRY, CDR2 SYGVKD. The CDR3 DNA is TGTGCCATCAGTGAGTCCCCGGACACCCCTGAAGCTTTCTTT. Encoded protein: CAISESPDTPEAFF.